This TCR beta chain was captured in a study of cytomegalovirus exposure and HLA in healthy donors. Turning to this clone: The target antigen is unknown.

The CDR3 totals 14 residues. The germline V gene has CDR1 GTSNPN and CDR2 SVGIG (reference sequence). The germline V and J ends were trimmed by 3 bases and 1 base, with 12 bases remaining between them. PCR involved 60 Vbeta and 13 Jbeta primers. The assay was immunoSEQ multiplex PCR, and TCRdb's table has in-frame clones only and misses some. The table has about 160,000 clones, around 77% seen once; the top ten hold about 1%. Study findings and constraints: Compared with the roughly 700-donor mean, an Asian-associated ancestry cluster reportedly had fewer N-insertions, according to a later analysis. The investigators catalogued 150 to 200 TCR beta chains as cytomegalovirus-associated.

The chain recombines TRBV30 with TRBJ2-5; D might be TRBD2 (6 bases). The sequence was obtained from a woman aged 40-49 years in good health and CMV-seronegative. Sequenced input: PBMCs. CDR3 sequence (DNA): TGTGCCTGGAGCGATCTAGCGACCCAAGAGACCCAGTACTTC. As protein: CAWSDLATQETQYF.